This T cell receptor beta chain stems from a study of tumor-infiltrating lymphocytes in primary liver carcinoma. Both RNA and DNA were isolated together from roughly 20-30 mg of bulk tissue that had not been sorted. Germline CDR1 SGHNT, CDR2 YENEEA. Including both end residues, the CDR3 is 14 amino acids long. TCR beta cDNA was prepared out of approximately 500 ng total RNA by means of a constant-region primer. Slightly modified ARM-PCR served as the procedure for the TCR beta libraries. These libraries came from three rounds of nested multiplex PCR. PCR rounds one and two used TRBV1-TRBV30 forward primers with a C-beta reverse primer for 10 cycles each. From the multiplex PCR reads, TCRdb called clonotypes with MiXCR, one entry per CDR3 protein. Among roughly 200,000 distinct CDR3 sequences listed, around 85% were seen once. For this clonotype: Since no conserved phenylalanine or tryptophan closes the CDR3, a read error is the likely cause. No DNA is shown, since the ends of the CDR3 on it are uncertain; the CDR3 is the one TCRdb lists.

The rearrangement uses TRBV11-3 and TRBJ2-2. This receptor was taken from a man aged 35-49 years with primary liver carcinoma and hepatitis B virus infection. What was sequenced was tumor tissue from primary liver carcinoma. The CDR3 sequence: CASSLNANTGELLL.